The 2 T cell receptor beta chains reported below all come from one sample, sequenced in a study of CD8+CD57+ T cells in acquired aplastic anemia. Genomic DNA templated the TCR beta VDJ and CDR3 profiling. A single record per CDR3 protein comes from TCRdb applying MiXCR to the reads. The sample shows 150,000 to 200,000 distinct CDR3 sequences, 35% to 55% of them seen only once. Sequencing was carried out using sorted CD4+, CD8+, or CD8+CD57+ T cells (not recorded which) from PBMCs. These TCRs come from a human donor in good health.

As concerns this clonotype: The junction and the germline gene differ at one end; a read error may be behind it. The rearrangement uses TRBV19 and TRBJ1-1; D is undetermined. The CDR3 covers 14 residues. Germline CDR1 reads LNHDA; CDR2 reads SQIVND (reference sequence). Here the CDR3 reads CVSSLPAGNTEAFF. CDR3 sequence (DNA): TGTGTCAGTAGTTTACCGGCGGGGAACACTGAAGCCTTCTTT. The full variable domain, rest sourced from reference TRBV19 and TRBJ1-1, is DGGITQSPKYLFRKEGQNVTLSCEQNLNHDAMYWYRQDPGQGLRLIYYSQIVNDFQKGDIAEGYSVSREKKESFPLTVTSAQKNPTAFYLCVSSLPAGNTEAFFGQGTRLTVV.

With regard to this clonotype: A read error is possible here, since a much larger clone lies one base away. This chain connects TRBV5-1 to TRBJ2-7; 15 positions match TRBD2. CDR3 length: 20 amino acids. In germline, CDR1 is SGHRS, CDR2 YFSETQ. Trimming removed 1 base from V and 1 base from J; junction bases left unmatched: 12. The CDR3 nucleotides read TGCGCCAGCAGCTTGCCAGGACCGGGACTAGCGGGGGGTCGGTCCTACGAGCAGTACTTC. This gives the protein CASSLPGPGLAGGRSYEQYF.